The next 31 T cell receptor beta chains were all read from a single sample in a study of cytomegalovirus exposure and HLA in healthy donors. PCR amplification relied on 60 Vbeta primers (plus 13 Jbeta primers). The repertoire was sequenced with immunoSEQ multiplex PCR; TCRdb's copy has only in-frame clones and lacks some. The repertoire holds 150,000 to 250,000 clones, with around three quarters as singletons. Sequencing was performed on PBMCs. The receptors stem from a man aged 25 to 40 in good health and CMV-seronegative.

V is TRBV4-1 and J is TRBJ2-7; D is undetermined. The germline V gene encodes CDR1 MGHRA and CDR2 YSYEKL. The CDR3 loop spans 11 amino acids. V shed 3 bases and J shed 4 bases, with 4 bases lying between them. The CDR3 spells CASSHGYEQYF. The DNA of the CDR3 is TGCGCCAGCAGCCACGGGTACGAGCAGTACTTC.

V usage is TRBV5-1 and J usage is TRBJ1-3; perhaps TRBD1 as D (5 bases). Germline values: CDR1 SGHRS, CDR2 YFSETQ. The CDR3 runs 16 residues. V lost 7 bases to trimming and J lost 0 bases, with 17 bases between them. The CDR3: CASQPGGTASGNTIYF. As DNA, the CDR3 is TGCGCCAGCCAACCCGGGGGGACGGCCTCTGGAAACACCATATATTTT.

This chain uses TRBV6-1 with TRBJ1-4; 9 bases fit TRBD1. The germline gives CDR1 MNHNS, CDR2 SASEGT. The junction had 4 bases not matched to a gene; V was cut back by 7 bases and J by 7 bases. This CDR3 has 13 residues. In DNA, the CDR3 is TGTGCCAGCATACAGGGGGCCTTTGAAAAACTGTTTTTT. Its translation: CASIQGAFEKLFF.

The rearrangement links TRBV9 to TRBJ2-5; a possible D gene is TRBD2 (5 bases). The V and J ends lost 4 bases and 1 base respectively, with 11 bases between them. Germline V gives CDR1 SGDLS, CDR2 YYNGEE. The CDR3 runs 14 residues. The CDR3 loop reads CASSLTGFQETQYF. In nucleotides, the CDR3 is TGTGCCAGCAGCCTGACGGGATTCCAAGAGACCCAGTACTTC.

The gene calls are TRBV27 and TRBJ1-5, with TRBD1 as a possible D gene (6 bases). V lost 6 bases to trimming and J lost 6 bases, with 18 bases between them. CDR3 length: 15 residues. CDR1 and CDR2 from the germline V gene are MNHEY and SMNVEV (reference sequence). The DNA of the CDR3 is TGTGCCAGCAGCGCAGCAACAGGGTTGGTTCAGCCCCAGCATTTT. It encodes CASSAATGLVQPQHF.

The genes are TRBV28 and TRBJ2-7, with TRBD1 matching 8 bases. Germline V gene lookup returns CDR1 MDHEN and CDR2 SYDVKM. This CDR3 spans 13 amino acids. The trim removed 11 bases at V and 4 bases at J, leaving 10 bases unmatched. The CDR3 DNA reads TGTGCCCACGGACAGGGAATAGGGTACGAGCAGTACTTC. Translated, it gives CAHGQGIGYEQYF. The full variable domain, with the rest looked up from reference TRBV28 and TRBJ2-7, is DVKVTQSSRYLVKRTGEKVFLECVQDMDHENMFWYRQDPGLGLRLIYFSYDVKMKEKGDIPEGYSVSREKKERFSLILESASTNQTSMYLCAHGQGIGYEQYFGPGTRLTVT.

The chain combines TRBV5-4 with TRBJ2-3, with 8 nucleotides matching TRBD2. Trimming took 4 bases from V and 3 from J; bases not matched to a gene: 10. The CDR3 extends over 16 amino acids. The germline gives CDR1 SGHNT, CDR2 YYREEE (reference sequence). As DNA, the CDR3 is TGTGCCAGCAGCAAGGGGGGGGCTAGCGGGACAGATACGCAGTATTTT. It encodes CASSKGGASGTDTQYF.

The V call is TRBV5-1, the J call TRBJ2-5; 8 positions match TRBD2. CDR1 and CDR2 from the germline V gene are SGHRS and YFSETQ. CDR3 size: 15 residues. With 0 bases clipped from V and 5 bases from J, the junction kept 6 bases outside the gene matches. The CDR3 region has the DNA TGCGCCAGCAGCTTGGTTTTCAGCGGGGGTGAGACCCAGTACTTC. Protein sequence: CASSLVFSGGETQYF. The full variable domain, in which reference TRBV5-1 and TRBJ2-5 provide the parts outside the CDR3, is KAGVTQTPRYLIKTRGQQVTLSCSPISGHRSVSWYQQTPGQGLQFLFEYFSETQRNKGNFPGRFSGRQFSNSRSEMNVSTLELGDSALYLCASSLVFSGGETQYFGPGTRLLVL.

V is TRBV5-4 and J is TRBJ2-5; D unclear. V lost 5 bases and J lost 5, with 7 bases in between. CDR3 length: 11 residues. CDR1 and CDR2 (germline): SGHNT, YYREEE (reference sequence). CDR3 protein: CASRHLETQYF. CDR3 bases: TGTGCCAGCAGACACCTTGAGACCCAGTACTTC. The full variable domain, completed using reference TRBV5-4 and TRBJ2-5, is ETGVTQSPTHLIKTRGQQVTLRCSSQSGHNTVSWYQQALGQGPQFIFQYYREEENGRGNFPPRFSGLQFPNYSSELNVNALELDDSALYLCASRHLETQYFGPGTRLLVL.

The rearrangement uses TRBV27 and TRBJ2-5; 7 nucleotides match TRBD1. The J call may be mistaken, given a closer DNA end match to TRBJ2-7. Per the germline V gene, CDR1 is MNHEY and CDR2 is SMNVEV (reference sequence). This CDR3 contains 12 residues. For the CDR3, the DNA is TGTGCCAGCCGAGGACAGGCCTACGAGCAGTACTTC. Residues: CASRGQAYEQYF.

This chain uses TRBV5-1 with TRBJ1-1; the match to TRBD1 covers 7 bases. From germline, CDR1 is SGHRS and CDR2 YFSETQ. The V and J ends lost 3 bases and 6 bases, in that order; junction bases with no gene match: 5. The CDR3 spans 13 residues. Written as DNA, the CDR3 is TGCGCCAGCAGCTCGGACAGGCTATCTGAAGCTTTCTTT. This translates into CASSSDRLSEAFF.

The CDR3 spells CASSFGAGAQPQHF. CDR3 bases: TGTGCCAGCAGTTTCGGGGCGGGGGCTCAGCCCCAGCATTTT. The chain carries TRBV28 and TRBJ1-5, with D possibly TRBD1 on 6 matching bases. Germline V gene data show CDR1 as MDHEN and CDR2 as SYDVKM. This CDR3 region has 14 residues. V gave up 3 bases and J gave up 6 bases, with 12 bases separating them.

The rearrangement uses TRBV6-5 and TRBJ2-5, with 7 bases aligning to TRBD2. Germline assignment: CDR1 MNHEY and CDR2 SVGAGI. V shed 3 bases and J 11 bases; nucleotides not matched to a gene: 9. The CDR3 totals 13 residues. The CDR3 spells CASSYPQAREQYF. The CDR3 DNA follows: TGTGCCAGCAGTTATCCTCAAGCGCGGGAGCAGTACTTC.

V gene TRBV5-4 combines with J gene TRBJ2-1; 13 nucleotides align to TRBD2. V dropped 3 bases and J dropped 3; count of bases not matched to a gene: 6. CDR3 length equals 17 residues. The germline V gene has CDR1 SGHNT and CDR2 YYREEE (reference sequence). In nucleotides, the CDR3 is TGTGCCAGCAGCTCAGGGGGGACTAGCGGGATCTACAATGAGCAGTTCTTC. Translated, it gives CASSSGGTSGIYNEQFF.

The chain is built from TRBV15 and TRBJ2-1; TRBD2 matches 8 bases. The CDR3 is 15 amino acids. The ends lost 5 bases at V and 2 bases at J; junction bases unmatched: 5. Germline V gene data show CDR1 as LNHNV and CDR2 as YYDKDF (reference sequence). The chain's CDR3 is CATSWAGGAYNEQFF. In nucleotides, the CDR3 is TGTGCCACCAGCTGGGCGGGAGGCGCCTACAATGAGCAGTTCTTC. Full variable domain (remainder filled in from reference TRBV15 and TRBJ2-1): DAMVIQNPRYQVTQFGKPVTLSCSQTLNHNVMYWYQQKSSQAPKLLFHYYDKDFNNEADTPDNFQSRRPNTSFCFLDIRSPGLGDTAMYLCATSWAGGAYNEQFFGPGTRLTVL.

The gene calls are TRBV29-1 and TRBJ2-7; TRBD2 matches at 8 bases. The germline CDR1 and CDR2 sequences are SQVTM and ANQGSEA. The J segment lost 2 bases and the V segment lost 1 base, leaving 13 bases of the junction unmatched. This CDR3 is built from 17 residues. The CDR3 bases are TGCAGCGTTGAAGCTCCAGGAGGGACTAGTTTCCCCTACGAGCAGTACTTC. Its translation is CSVEAPGGTSFPYEQYF.

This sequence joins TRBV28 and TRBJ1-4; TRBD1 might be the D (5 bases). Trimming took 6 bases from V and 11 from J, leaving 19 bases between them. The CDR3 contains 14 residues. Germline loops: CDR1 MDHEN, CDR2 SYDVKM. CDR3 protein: CASRSQIAGRKLFF. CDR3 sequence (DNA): TGTGCCAGCAGATCACAGATCGCGGGACGGAAACTGTTTTTT.

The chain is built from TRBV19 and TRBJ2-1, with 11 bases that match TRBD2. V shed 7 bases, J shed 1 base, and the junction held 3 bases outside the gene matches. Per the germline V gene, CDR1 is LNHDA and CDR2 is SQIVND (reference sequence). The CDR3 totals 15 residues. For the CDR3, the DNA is TGTGCCAGTAACCGACTAGCGGGGTCCTACAATGAGCAGTTCTTC. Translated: CASNRLAGSYNEQFF.

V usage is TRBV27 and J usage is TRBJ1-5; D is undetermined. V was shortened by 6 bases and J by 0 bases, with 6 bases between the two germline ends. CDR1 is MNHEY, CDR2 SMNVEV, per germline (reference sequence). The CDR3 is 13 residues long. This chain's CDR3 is CASSPYSNQPQHF. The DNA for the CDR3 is TGTGCCAGCAGCCCTTATAGCAATCAGCCCCAGCATTTT.

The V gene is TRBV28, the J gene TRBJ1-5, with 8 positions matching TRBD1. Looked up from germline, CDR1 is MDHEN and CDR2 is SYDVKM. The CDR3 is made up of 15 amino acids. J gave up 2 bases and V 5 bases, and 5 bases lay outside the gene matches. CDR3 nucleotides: TGTGCCAGCAGTCGCGCGACAGGGGGCAATCAGCCCCAGCATTTT. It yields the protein CASSRATGGNQPQHF.

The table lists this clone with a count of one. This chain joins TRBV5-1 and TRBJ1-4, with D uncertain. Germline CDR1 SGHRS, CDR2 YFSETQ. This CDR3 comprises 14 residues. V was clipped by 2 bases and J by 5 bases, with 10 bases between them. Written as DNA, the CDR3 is TGCGCCAGCAGCTTCTCAGAAGTAAATGAAAAACTGTTTTTT. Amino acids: CASSFSEVNEKLFF.

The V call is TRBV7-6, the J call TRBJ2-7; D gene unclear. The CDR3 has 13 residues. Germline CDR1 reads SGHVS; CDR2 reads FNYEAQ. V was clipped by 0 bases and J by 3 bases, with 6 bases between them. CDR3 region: CASSLAADYEQYF. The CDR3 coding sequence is TGTGCCAGCAGCTTAGCGGCGGACTACGAGCAGTACTTC.

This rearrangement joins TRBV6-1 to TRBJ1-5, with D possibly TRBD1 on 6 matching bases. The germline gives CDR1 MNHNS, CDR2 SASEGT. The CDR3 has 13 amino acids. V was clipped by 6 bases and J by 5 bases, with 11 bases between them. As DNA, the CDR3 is TGTGCCAGCAGGACCCAGGGGTATCAGCCCCAGCATTTT. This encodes CASRTQGYQPQHF.

The CDR3 sequence is CASSLARDATDTQYF. The CDR3, as DNA: TGTGCCAGTAGTCTAGCGCGGGATGCCACAGATACGCAGTATTTT. This sequence joins TRBV19 and TRBJ2-3; weak D call: TRBD2 (6 bases). The V and J ends lost 5 bases and 2 bases respectively, with 14 bases between them. CDR1 and CDR2 (germline): LNHDA, SQIVND (reference sequence). The CDR3 loop spans 15 amino acids.

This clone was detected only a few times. DNA of the CDR3: TGTGCCAGCAGGTCCCCCTCCGGGAAACAAGAGACCCAGTACTTC. Amino acids: CASRSPSGKQETQYF. This rearrangement joins TRBV28 to TRBJ2-5; D might be TRBD2 (5 bases). The length of the CDR3 is 15 residues. V lost 6 bases and J lost 2, with 16 bases in between. Germline CDR1 and CDR2: MDHEN and SYDVKM.

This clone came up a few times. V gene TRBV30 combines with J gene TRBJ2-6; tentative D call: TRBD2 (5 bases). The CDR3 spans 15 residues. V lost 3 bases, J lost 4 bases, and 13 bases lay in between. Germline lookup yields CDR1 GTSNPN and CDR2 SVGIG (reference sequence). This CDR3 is CAWSLRSGGANVLTF. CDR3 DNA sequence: TGTGCCTGGAGCCTACGGTCGGGGGGGGCCAACGTCCTGACTTTC.

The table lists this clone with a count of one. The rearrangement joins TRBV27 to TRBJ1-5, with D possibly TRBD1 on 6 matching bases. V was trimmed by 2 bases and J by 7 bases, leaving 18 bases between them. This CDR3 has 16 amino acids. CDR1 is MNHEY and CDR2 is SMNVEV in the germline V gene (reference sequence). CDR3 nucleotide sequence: TGTGCCAGCAGTTTAAATAAGGGGGGGAGAGGGCAGCCCCAGCATTTT. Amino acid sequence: CASSLNKGGRGQPQHF.

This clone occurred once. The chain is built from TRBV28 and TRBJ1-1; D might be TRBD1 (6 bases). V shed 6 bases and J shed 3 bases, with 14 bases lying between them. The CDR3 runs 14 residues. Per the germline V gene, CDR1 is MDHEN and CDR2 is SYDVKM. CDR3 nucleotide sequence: TGTGCCAGCAGACAAGGGGGAGGGGACACTGAAGCTTTCTTT. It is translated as CASRQGGGDTEAFF.

The DNA for the CDR3 is TGTGCCAGCAGCTTGGTCGGGGTCTACGAGCAGTACTTC. Protein product: CASSLVGVYEQYF. The V call is TRBV5-6, the J call TRBJ2-7, with D possibly being TRBD2 (5 bases). The germline gives CDR1 SGHDT, CDR2 YYEEEE. The CDR3 runs to 13 residues. V gave up 0 bases and J gave up 3 bases, with 7 bases separating them.

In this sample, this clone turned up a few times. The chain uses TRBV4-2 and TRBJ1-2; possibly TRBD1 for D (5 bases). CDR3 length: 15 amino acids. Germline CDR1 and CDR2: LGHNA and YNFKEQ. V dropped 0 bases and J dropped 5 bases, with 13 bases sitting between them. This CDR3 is CASSQDAGVLYGYTF. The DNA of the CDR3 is TGTGCCAGCAGCCAAGATGCGGGGGTTCTGTATGGCTACACCTTC.

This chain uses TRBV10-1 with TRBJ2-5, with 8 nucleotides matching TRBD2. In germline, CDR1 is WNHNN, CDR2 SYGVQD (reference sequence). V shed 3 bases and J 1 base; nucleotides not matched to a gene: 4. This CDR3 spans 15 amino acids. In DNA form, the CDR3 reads TGCGCCAGCAGTGAAAGAGCGGGAGCCCAAGAGACCCAGTACTTC. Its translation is CASSERAGAQETQYF.